This T cell receptor beta chain comes out of a study of Ad26.COV2.S vaccination and SARS-CoV-2 variants. Regarding the study as a whole: Assessments of TCR breadth and depth may have underestimated the total T cell responses.

Libraries were prepared by immunoSEQ multiplex PCR; TCRdb keeps only in-frame clonotypes and omits some of them. The sample shows about half a million clones, roughly nine tenths of them seen only once. Turning to this clone: What it binds is unknown.

CDR3 size: 13 residues. Germline CDR1 is SNHLY and CDR2 is FYNNEI. The V and J ends lost 5 bases and 8 bases respectively, with 15 bases between them. Treatment indicated: 15 to 20 received Ad26.COV2.S at low or high dose, single or two shots; about five received placebo; per-sample allocation not given. Collection of the samples took place on day 63 after the first injection of vaccine or placebo. The TCR was taken from a person between 18 and 59 years old who received the Ad26.COV2.S COVID-19 vaccine or a placebo. The J gene is TRBJ1-1, the V gene TRBV2, with unresolved D. The sequencing used peripheral blood, collected in a trial of Ad26.COV2.S vaccine versus placebo. The CDR3 nucleotides read TGTGCCAGCAGTACTCAGTTCACGACCGAAGCTTTCTTT. Encoded protein: CASSTQFTTEAFF.